This TCR beta chain appears in the sequencing data of a study of cytomegalovirus exposure and HLA in healthy donors. Points from the study as a whole: The study recorded around 160 TCR beta chains that were cytomegalovirus-associated. Rarity characterized most TCR sequences, yet some public TCRs appeared in many donors. Per published reports, the classifier diagnosed cytomegalovirus status with high specificity and sensitivity.

In regard to this clone: Its matching antigen is unknown.

Assay used: immunoSEQ multiplex PCR; TCRdb lists only in-frame clones, some missing. The table includes fewer than 85,000 clones, about 95% detected once. The CDR3 length is 14 residues. In germline, CDR1 is SEHNR, CDR2 FQNEAQ (reference sequence). Trimming pared 1 base from V and 11 bases from J, leaving 17 bases between. This TCR was sampled from a woman in her late teens or twenties in good health and CMV-seronegative. V usage is TRBV7-9 and J usage is TRBJ1-1; D is unresolved. The sample was PBMCs. CDR3 bases: TGTGCCAGCAGCTTAGACGGTGCGCCGGTAGAGGCTTTCTTT. It specifies CASSLDGAPVEAFF.